The next 8 T cell receptor beta chains were all read from a single sample in a study of human thymus T cells. Thymus specimens were resections from corrective heart surgery. The repertoire was sequenced with immunoSEQ multiplex PCR; TCRdb's copy has only in-frame clones and lacks some. Of roughly 130,000 clones in the sample, about 94% are singletons; the top ten hold around 0.022%. What was sequenced was thymus tissue. The origin of the receptors is a boy under two years old with a congenital heart defect but otherwise immunologically healthy.

As DNA, the CDR3 is TGCGCCAGCAGCCCTAGGCAGCGCACAGATACGCAGTATTTT. Amino acid sequence: CASSPRQRTDTQYF. The V gene is TRBV4-1, the J gene TRBJ2-3; D unclear. The germline V and J ends were trimmed by 4 bases and 1 base, with 9 bases remaining between them. CDR3 length: 14 residues. The V gene's germline CDR1 is MGHRA and CDR2 YSYEKL.

This chain connects TRBV6-1 to TRBJ1-5; TRBD1 matches 8 bases. CDR3 length equals 15 residues. Losses at the gene ends were 6 bases for V and 2 bases for J; bases not matched to a gene: 6. From germline, CDR1 is MNHNS and CDR2 SASEGT. The CDR3: CASSAGGDGNQPQHF. CDR3 coding DNA: TGTGCCAGCAGCGCAGGGGGCGACGGCAATCAGCCCCAGCATTTT.

The chain is built from TRBV7-2 and TRBJ2-2, with D tentatively TRBD2 (5 bases). Trimming took 1 base from V and 5 from J, leaving 11 bases between them. The CDR3 totals 15 residues. Germline V gives CDR1 SGHTA, CDR2 FQGNSA. Here the CDR3 DNA reads TGTGCCAGCAGCTTAGTTTCCGGGGAGACCGGGGAGCTGTTTTTT. Amino acids: CASSLVSGETGELFF.

The chain links TRBV27 to TRBJ2-7; D is possibly TRBD1 (6 bases). The end of the DNA fits TRBJ2-5 better, so the J call may be wrong. The length of the CDR3 is 11 residues. CDR1 is MNHEY and CDR2 is SMNVEV in the germline V gene (reference sequence). The CDR3 here is CASRGAGTQYF. In DNA, the CDR3 is TGTGCCAGCAGGGGGGCCGGGACCCAGTACTTC.

The chain carries TRBV5-8 and TRBJ1-1; D gene unclear. CDR1 SGHTS and CDR2 YDEGEE come from the germline V gene. The CDR3 length is 18 residues. V was trimmed by 4 bases and J by 5 bases, leaving 27 bases between them. The CDR3 sequence: CASSLSPFGIGLGTEAFF. DNA for the CDR3: TGTGCCAGCAGCCTTAGCCCTTTTGGAATAGGCCTGGGGACTGAAGCTTTCTTT.

The J gene is TRBJ2-1, the V gene TRBV4-1, with D possibly TRBD1 on 6 matching bases. The V and J ends lost 0 bases and 7 bases respectively, with 16 bases between them. The germline CDR1 and CDR2 sequences are MGHRA and YSYEKL. The CDR3 extends over 16 amino acids. DNA for the CDR3: TGCGCCAGCAGCCAAGATAAGGGGGAAGCGAGAAATGAGCAGTTCTTC. Protein sequence: CASSQDKGEARNEQFF.

V and J are TRBV5-1 and TRBJ2-5; D remains ambiguous. V shed 0 bases and J shed 1 base, with 7 bases lying between them. CDR3 length: 14 residues. The germline V gene has CDR1 SGHRS and CDR2 YFSETQ. Written as DNA, the CDR3 is TGCGCCAGCAGCTTGGGGCGGTCCCAAGAGACCCAGTACTTC. Protein product: CASSLGRSQETQYF.

This sequence joins TRBV7-2 and TRBJ2-7, with 11 bases lining up with TRBD2. J gave up 0 bases and V 0 bases, and 10 bases lay outside the gene matches. Looked up from germline, CDR1 is SGHTA and CDR2 is FQGNSA. There are 19 residues in the CDR3. CDR3 nucleotide sequence: TGTGCCAGCAGCTTAGCGCGGCTAGCGGGGGGCAAGAGCTCCTACGAGCAGTACTTC. Translating it yields CASSLARLAGGKSSYEQYF.